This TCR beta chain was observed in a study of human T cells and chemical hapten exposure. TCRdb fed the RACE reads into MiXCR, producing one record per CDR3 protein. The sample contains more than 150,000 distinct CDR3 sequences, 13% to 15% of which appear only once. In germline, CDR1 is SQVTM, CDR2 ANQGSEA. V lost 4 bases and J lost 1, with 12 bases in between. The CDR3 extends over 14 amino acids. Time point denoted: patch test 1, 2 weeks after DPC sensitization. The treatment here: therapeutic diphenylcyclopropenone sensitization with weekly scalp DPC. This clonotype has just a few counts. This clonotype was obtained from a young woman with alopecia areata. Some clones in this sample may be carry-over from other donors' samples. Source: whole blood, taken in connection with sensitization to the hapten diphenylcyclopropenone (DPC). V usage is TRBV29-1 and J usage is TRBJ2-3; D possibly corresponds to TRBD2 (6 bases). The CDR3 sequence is CSVAGGAGTDTQYF. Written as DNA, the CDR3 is TGCAGCGTTGCTGGCGGGGCCGGCACAGATACGCAGTATTTT.